This is a list of T cell receptor beta chains from one sample in a study of blood T cell repertoires in COVID-19. Sequenced by immunoSEQ multiplex PCR; TCRdb stores in-frame clones only, minus some. The sample contains hundreds of thousands of clones, roughly 80% of which appear only once. Sample: peripheral blood. All receptors derive from a woman in her seventies with active or convalescent COVID-19. The CDR3 runs from the conserved cysteine through the conserved F or W. The D gene is left open where the match is weak. Size is omitted from some rows. Given values are once, few, many or a class for expanded clones.

TRBJ2-5,.,TRBV28,.,TGTGCCAGCAGCCCCAGTTCCGGCAGGGGAAACCAAGAGACCCAGTACTTC,CASSPSSGRGNQETQYF
TRBJ2-1,.,TRBV7-2,.,TGTGCCAGCAGCTTAGCCCGGACAGCGACCTACAATGAGCAGTTCTTC,CASSLARTATYNEQFF
TRBJ2-2,.,TRBV3-1/TRBV3-2,TRBD2,TGTGCCAGCAGCACAGCGGGGGTCGGGGAGCTGTTTTTT,CASSTAGVGELFF
TRBJ1-1,.,TRBV27,.,TGTGCCAGCACCCCGGGACAACTGAACACTGAAGCTTTCTTT,CASTPGQLNTEAFF
TRBJ1-4,.,TRBV20-1,TRBD1,TGCAGTGCTAGTGACAGGGGACTAGACAAACTGTTTTTT,CSASDRGLDKLFF
TRBJ2-5,.,TRBV5-1,TRBD1,TGCGCCAGCAGCTTGGTCGTAGGGACAGGGGTAGGGAGCCAAGAGACCCAGTACTTC,CASSLVVGTGVGSQETQYF
TRBJ2-5,once,TRBV10-3,.,TGTGCCATCAGGGACCACACCGGGGGTGAAGAGACCCAGTACTTC,CAIRDHTGGEETQYF
TRBJ1-1,.,TRBV27,.,TGTGCCAGCAGTTTATCGAGGGGGACTGAAGCTTTCTTT,CASSLSRGTEAFF
TRBJ2-5,.,TRBV7-2,TRBD1,TGTGCCAGCAGGGCAGGGGGCCTGGAGACCCAGTACTTC,CASRAGGLETQYF
TRBJ1-5,.,TRBV28,.,TGTGCCAGCGTTTTTCCAGGGGATGGACAGCCCCAGCATTTT,CASVFPGDGQPQHF